These 19 T cell receptor beta chains originate from one sample sequenced in a study of cytomegalovirus exposure and HLA in healthy donors. The PCR had 60 Vbeta and 13 Jbeta primers. Repertoires were generated with immunoSEQ multiplex PCR, while TCRdb's copy carries only in-frame clones and drops some. The repertoire holds some 150,000 clones, with roughly 85% as singletons. Material for sequencing was PBMCs. The receptors originated from a man between 35 and 55 years old in good health and CMV-seronegative.

The rearrangement uses TRBV5-1 and TRBJ2-7; possible D gene TRBD2, 5 bases. The CDR3 consists of 15 residues. The V end lost 4 bases, the J end lost 6 bases, and 20 bases lay between the germline ends. Germline CDR1 is SGHRS and CDR2 is YFSETQ. The CDR3 protein is CASSRSRTASGEQYF. As DNA, the CDR3 is TGCGCCAGCAGCCGATCCCGGACTGCTTCGGGCGAGCAGTACTTC.

The J gene is TRBJ2-5, the V gene TRBV19, with TRBD2 as a possible D gene (6 bases). CDR1 LNHDA and CDR2 SQIVND come from the germline V gene (reference sequence). The CDR3 has 16 residues. V was cut by 3 bases and J by 1 base, with 15 bases left in between. The CDR3 nucleotides are TGTGCCAGTAGTATTATCACGGGAGTCGGCCAAGAGACCCAGTACTTC. This codes for CASSIITGVGQETQYF.

The chain couples TRBV6-5 to TRBJ2-1; D might be TRBD1 (6 bases). V dropped 0 bases and J dropped 6 bases, with 12 bases sitting between them. This CDR3 region has 15 residues. Germline V lookup: CDR1 MNHEY, CDR2 SVGAGI. CDR3 coding DNA: TGTGCCAGCAGTTACTCAGGCAGGGGCCTCAATGAGCAGTTCTTC. As protein: CASSYSGRGLNEQFF.

Comments on this clone: The junction departs from the called germline gene at one end, perhaps through a read error. The chain combines TRBV4-2 with TRBJ2-6; 9 bases match TRBD1. Germline lookup yields CDR1 LGHNA and CDR2 YNFKEQ. This CDR3 contains 19 residues. CDR3 sequence: CASSQDRTGDTSGANGLTF. CDR3 nucleotide sequence: TGTGCCAGCAGCCAAGATCGGACAGGGGACACCTCTGGGGCCAACGGCCTGACTTTC.

This clone appeared once. This chain connects TRBV11-2 to TRBJ2-5; TRBD2 matches at 11 bases. CDR1 is SGHAT, CDR2 FQNNGV, per germline. Unmatched junction bases numbered 18, after V lost 5 bases and J lost 10 bases. The CDR3 is 17 amino acids. CDR3 region: CASSTPRPSGRPPDQYF. The CDR3 DNA reads TGTGCCAGCAGCACCCCAAGGCCTAGCGGGAGGCCTCCGGACCAGTACTTC.

CDR3 in amino acids: CASSLTGGNQPQHF. The DNA for the CDR3 is TGTGCCAGCAGTCTAACGGGGGGAAATCAGCCCCAGCATTTT. The J gene is TRBJ1-5, the V gene TRBV2; possible D gene TRBD1, 5 bases. CDR1 is SNHLY, CDR2 FYNNEI, per germline. V lost 5 bases, J lost 4 bases, and 12 bases lay in between. The CDR3 totals 14 residues.

The J gene is TRBJ2-3, the V gene TRBV18; D uncertain. Trimming removed 2 bases at V and 4 bases at J, with 4 bases between. This CDR3 is 12 amino acids long. Germline CDR1 is KGHSH and CDR2 is LQKENI. As DNA, the CDR3 is TGTGCCAGCTCACCAGTCGCAGATACGCAGTATTTT. The encoded protein is CASSPVADTQYF.

The rearrangement joins TRBV6-1 to TRBJ2-5, with 7 bases that match TRBD1. V lost 4 bases and J lost 11; bases outside the gene matches: 13. The CDR3 spans 14 residues. Germline V gene data show CDR1 as MNHNS and CDR2 as SASEGT. CDR3 sequence: CASSVQGLGLEQYF. The CDR3 DNA reads as TGTGCCAGCAGTGTACAGGGGCTGGGTTTGGAGCAGTACTTC.

The chain couples TRBV30 to TRBJ1-2, with a possible D match to TRBD1 (5 bases). CDR3 length equals 13 residues. V lost 4 bases and J lost 8, with 17 bases in between. Per germline, CDR1 GTSNPN and CDR2 SVGIG (reference sequence). CDR3 residues: CAWTKIQVFGYTF. For the CDR3, the DNA is TGTGCCTGGACGAAAATACAGGTTTTCGGCTACACCTTC. The variable domain in full, with the rest retrieved from reference TRBV30 and TRBJ1-2, is SQTIHQWPATLVQPVGSPLSLECTVEGTSNPNLYWYRQAAGRGLQLLFYSVGIGQISSEVPQNLSASRPQDRQFILSSKKLLLSDSGFYLCAWTKIQVFGYTFGSGTRLTVV.

V usage is TRBV28 and J usage is TRBJ1-2; TRBD1 matches 8 bases. The CDR3 sequence is 14 residues long. CDR1 is MDHEN and CDR2 is SYDVKM in the germline V gene. V shed 8 bases, J shed 4 bases, and the junction held 9 bases outside the gene matches. The CDR3 loop is CASEPGQGFYGYTF. The DNA for the CDR3 is TGTGCCAGCGAGCCCGGACAGGGCTTCTATGGCTACACCTTC.

CDR3 sequence (DNA): TGTGCCAGCAGTGGGGGCCCTGGGAGCAATCAGCCCCAGCATTTT. Its translation: CASSGGPGSNQPQHF. V usage is TRBV2 and J usage is TRBJ1-5, with a weak D call TRBD1 (5 bases). Germline CDR1 and CDR2: SNHLY and FYNNEI. V was trimmed by 4 bases and J by 1 base, leaving 11 bases between them. The CDR3 has 15 residues.

With regard to this clone: The junction departs from the called germline gene at one end, perhaps through a read error. The chain recombines TRBV7-9 with TRBJ1-1; D ambiguous. Germline V gene lookup returns CDR1 SEHNR and CDR2 FQNEAQ (reference sequence). This CDR3 has 14 residues. The CDR3 region is CSSSLVAANTEAFF. The CDR3 bases are TGTTCCAGCAGCTTAGTAGCGGCGAACACTGAAGCTTTCTTT.

The J gene is TRBJ2-2, the V gene TRBV7-2; 10 bases align to TRBD1. The V gene end was trimmed by 4 bases and the J gene end by 9 bases; junction bases not matched to a gene: 11. Germline values: CDR1 SGHTA, CDR2 FQGNSA. The CDR3 totals 16 residues. Here the CDR3 DNA reads TGTGCCAGCAGCTCAAGACAGGGGGCCTTCCCCTGGGAGCTGTTTTTT. Its protein is CASSSRQGAFPWELFF. Supplemented by reference TRBV7-2 and TRBJ2-2, the full variable domain reads GAGVSQSPSNKVTEKGKDVELRCDPISGHTALYWYRQSLGQGLEFLIYFQGNSAPDKSGLPSDRFSAERTGGSVSTLTIQRTQQEDSAVYLCASSSRQGAFPWELFFGEGSRLTVL.

This chain uses TRBV30 with TRBJ2-1; D is uncertain. The CDR3 consists of 11 residues. Trimming took 5 bases from V and 7 from J, leaving 9 bases between them. CDR1 is GTSNPN and CDR2 is SVGIG in the germline V gene (reference sequence). The CDR3 here is CAWSIGNEQFF. Written as DNA, the CDR3 is TGTGCCTGGTCAATCGGGAATGAGCAGTTCTTC.

This clone came up a few times. The CDR3 loop is CASSLAGSGGYTF. The CDR3 nucleotides are TGTGCCAGCAGCCTAGCAGGGTCGGGTGGCTACACCTTC. The rearrangement uses TRBV13 and TRBJ1-2, with D tentatively TRBD1 (5 bases). Trimming removed 5 bases at V and 7 bases at J, with 14 bases between. Germline CDR1 PRHDT, CDR2 FYEKMQ (reference sequence). The CDR3 has 13 amino acids. The full variable domain, with the rest looked up from reference TRBV13 and TRBJ1-2, is AAGVIQSPRHLIKEKRETATLKCYPIPRHDTVYWYQQGPGQDPQFLISFYEKMQSDKGSIPDRFSAQQFSDYHSELNMSSLELGDSALYFCASSLAGSGGYTFGSGTRLTVV.

V is TRBV6-5 and J is TRBJ2-1; 7 bases match TRBD2. Germline trimming cut 11 bases from V and 1 base from J; bases unmatched to any gene: 11. Germline lookup yields CDR1 MNHEY and CDR2 SVGAGI. The CDR3 sequence is 15 residues long. The CDR3 here is CAAGLADPSYNEQFF. The CDR3 region has the DNA TGTGCCGCGGGGCTAGCGGACCCGTCCTACAATGAGCAGTTCTTC.

This clone turned up a few times. V and J are TRBV7-6 and TRBJ2-7; TRBD1 matches at 7 bases. Germline V gene lookup returns CDR1 SGHVS and CDR2 FNYEAQ. CDR3 length: 15 amino acids. Unmatched junction bases numbered 10, after V lost 5 bases and J lost 3 bases. The CDR3 spells CASSATAAGGYEQYF. The DNA for the CDR3 is TGTGCCAGCAGCGCTACGGCGGCAGGGGGCTACGAGCAGTACTTC.

This clone appeared a few times. The genes are TRBV6-5 and TRBJ2-7; TRBD2 agrees at 10 bases. Germline CDR1 reads MNHEY; CDR2 reads SVGAGI. This CDR3 is built from 16 residues. The V segment lost 4 bases and the J segment 1 base; nucleotides outside the gene matches: 7. Written as DNA, the CDR3 is TGTGCCAGCAGTTTGTCTAGCGGGAGTCCATCCTACGAGCAGTACTTC. It encodes CASSLSSGSPSYEQYF.

The chain has TRBV27 and TRBJ1-3; D is uncertain. V was clipped by 6 bases and J by 8 bases, with 14 bases between them. The CDR3 is made up of 13 amino acids. CDR1 and CDR2 from the germline V gene are MNHEY and SMNVEV (reference sequence). The CDR3 spells CASSPVIYDTIYF. In DNA, the CDR3 is TGTGCCAGCAGCCCGGTCATTTATGACACCATATATTTT.